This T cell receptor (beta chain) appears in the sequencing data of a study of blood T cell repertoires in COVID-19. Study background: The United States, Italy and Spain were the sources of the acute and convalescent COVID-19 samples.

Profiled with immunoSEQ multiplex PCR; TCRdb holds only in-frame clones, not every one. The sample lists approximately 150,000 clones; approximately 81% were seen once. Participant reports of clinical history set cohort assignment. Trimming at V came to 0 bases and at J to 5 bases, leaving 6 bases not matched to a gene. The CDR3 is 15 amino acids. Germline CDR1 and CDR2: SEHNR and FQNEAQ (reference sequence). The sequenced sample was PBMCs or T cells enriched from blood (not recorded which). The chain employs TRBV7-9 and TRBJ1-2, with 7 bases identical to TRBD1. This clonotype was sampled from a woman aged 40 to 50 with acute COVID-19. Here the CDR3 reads CASSLARTGVYGYTF. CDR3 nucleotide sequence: TGTGCCAGCAGCTTAGCGCGCACAGGGGTGTATGGCTACACCTTC.